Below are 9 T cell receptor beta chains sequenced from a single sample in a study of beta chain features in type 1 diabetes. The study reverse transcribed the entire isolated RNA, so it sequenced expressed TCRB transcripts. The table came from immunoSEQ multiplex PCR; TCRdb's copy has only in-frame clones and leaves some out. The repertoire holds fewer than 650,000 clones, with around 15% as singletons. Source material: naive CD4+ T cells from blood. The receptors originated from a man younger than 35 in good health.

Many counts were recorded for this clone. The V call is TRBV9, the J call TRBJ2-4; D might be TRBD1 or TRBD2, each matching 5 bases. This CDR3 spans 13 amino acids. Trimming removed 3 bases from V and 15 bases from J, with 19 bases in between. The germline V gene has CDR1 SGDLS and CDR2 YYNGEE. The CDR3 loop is CASSAVQGGLLYF. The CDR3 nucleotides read TGTGCCAGCAGCGCAGTCCAGGGCGGGCTATTGTACTTC.

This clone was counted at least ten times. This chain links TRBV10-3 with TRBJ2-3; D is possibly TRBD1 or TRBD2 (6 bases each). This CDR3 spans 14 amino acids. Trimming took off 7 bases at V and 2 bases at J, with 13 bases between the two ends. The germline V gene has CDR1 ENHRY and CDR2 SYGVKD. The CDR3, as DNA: TGTGCCATCACCCCGGGGGCCATCACAGATACGCAGTATTTT. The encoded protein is CAITPGAITDTQYF.

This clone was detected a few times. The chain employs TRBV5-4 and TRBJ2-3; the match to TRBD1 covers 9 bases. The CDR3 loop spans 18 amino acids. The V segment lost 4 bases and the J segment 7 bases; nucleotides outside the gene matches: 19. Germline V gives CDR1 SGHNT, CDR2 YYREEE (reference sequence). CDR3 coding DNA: TGTGCCAGCAGCCCGCGACTAACCGGGACAGGGAGCGGGTATACGCAGTATTTT. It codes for CASSPRLTGTGSGYTQYF.

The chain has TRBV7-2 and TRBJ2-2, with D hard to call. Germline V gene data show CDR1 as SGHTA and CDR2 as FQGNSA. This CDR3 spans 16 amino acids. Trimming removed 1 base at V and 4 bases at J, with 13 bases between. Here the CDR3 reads CASSLVGSYSTGELFF. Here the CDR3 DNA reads TGTGCCAGCAGCTTAGTGGGGTCTTATTCCACCGGGGAGCTGTTTTTT.

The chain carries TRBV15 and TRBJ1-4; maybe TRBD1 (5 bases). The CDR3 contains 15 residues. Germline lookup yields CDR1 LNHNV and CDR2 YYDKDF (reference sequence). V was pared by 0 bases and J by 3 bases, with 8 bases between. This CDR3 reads CATSRDTGPNEKLFF. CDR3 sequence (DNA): TGTGCCACCAGCAGAGACACAGGACCTAATGAAAAACTGTTTTTT. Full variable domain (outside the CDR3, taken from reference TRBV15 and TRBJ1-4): DAMVIQNPRYQVTQFGKPVTLSCSQTLNHNVMYWYQQKSSQAPKLLFHYYDKDFNNEADTPDNFQSRRPNTSFCFLDIRSPGLGDTAMYLCATSRDTGPNEKLFFGSGTQLSVL.

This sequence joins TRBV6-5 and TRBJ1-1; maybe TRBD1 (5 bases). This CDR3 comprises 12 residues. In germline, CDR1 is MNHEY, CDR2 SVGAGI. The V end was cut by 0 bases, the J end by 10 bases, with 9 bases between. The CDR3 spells CASSYSGRRAFF. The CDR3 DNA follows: TGTGCCAGCAGTTACTCGGGACGGAGAGCTTTCTTT.

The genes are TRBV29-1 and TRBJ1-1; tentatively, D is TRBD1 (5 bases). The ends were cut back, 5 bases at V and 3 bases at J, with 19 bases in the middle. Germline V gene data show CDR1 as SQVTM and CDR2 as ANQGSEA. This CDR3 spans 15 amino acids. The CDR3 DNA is TGCAGCGTTCTCGATATCCATCGGGGGGACACTGAAGCTTTCTTT. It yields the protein CSVLDIHRGDTEAFF.

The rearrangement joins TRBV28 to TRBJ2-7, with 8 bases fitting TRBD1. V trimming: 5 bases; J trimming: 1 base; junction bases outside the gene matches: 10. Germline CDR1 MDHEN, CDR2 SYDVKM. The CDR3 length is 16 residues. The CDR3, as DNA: TGTGCCAGCAGTCGTTCCCTGCGGGACAGGTCCTACGAGCAGTACTTC. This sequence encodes CASSRSLRDRSYEQYF. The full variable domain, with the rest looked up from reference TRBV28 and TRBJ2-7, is DVKVTQSSRYLVKRTGEKVFLECVQDMDHENMFWYRQDPGLGLRLIYFSYDVKMKEKGDIPEGYSVSREKKERFSLILESASTNQTSMYLCASSRSLRDRSYEQYFGPGTRLTVT.

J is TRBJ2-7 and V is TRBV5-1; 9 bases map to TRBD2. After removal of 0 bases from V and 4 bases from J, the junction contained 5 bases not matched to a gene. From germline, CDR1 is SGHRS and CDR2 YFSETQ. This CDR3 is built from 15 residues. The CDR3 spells CASSLAASGTYEQYF. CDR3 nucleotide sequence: TGCGCCAGCAGCTTGGCGGCTAGCGGGACTTACGAGCAGTACTTC.